The 10 T cell receptor beta chains below were found in one sample sequenced in a study of spatial heterogeneity in lung cancer. Time point: sample taken at primary tumor resection. One entry per CDR3 protein results from TCRdb running MiXCR on the 5' RACE reads. This sample has about 13,000 distinct CDR3 sequences, with 6% to 8.5% found just once. Antigen specificity for these receptors is unknown. Whole-study results and caveats: The number of expanded tumor alpha and beta chains correlated with mutation number.

Sequencing was performed on lung tumor tissue, taken at surgery. These receptors all stem from a female donor with early-stage non-small cell lung cancer.

This clonotype is labeled as medium-sized. The rearrangement links TRBV6-5 to TRBJ1-4; D is unresolved. V shed 5 bases and J shed 5 bases, with 12 bases lying between them. Germline CDR1 reads MNHEY; CDR2 reads SVGAGI. The CDR3 runs to 14 residues. DNA for the CDR3: TGTGCCAGCAGTCCCCGGACGGTGAATGAAAAACTGTTTTTT. Its protein is CASSPRTVNEKLFF.

This clonotype is medium-sized by share. The chain carries TRBV6-5 and TRBJ2-7, with D perhaps matching TRBD1 (5 bases). The germline CDR1 and CDR2 sequences are MNHEY and SVGAGI. V gave up 5 bases and J gave up 9 bases, with 17 bases separating them. The CDR3 contains 13 residues. In DNA form, the CDR3 reads TGTGCCAGCAGTCCTTCGACAGCGTTGGGGCAGTACTTC. This translates into CASSPSTALGQYF.

This clonotype came up many times. This chain links TRBV27 with TRBJ1-2, with a possible D match to TRBD1 (5 bases). This CDR3 contains 12 residues. Germline V lookup: CDR1 MNHEY, CDR2 SMNVEV (reference sequence). V was pared by 3 bases and J by 8 bases, with 10 bases between. This chain's CDR3 is CASSFSGRGYTF. As DNA, the CDR3 is TGTGCCAGCAGTTTTTCAGGGCGCGGCTACACCTTC.

This clonotype counts as medium-sized. This sequence joins TRBV20-1 and TRBJ1-5; the match to TRBD1 covers 8 bases. The germline V gene encodes CDR1 DFQATT and CDR2 SNEGSKA (reference sequence). The ends lost 4 bases at V and 7 bases at J; junction bases unmatched: 9. The CDR3 has 14 residues. The CDR3 region is CSAKLDRGRQPQHF. CDR3 nucleotide sequence: TGCAGTGCTAAATTAGACAGGGGAAGGCAGCCCCAGCATTTT.

This clonotype showed up many times. The rearrangement links TRBV29-1 to TRBJ2-1; TRBD1 matches at 7 bases. Germline values: CDR1 SQVTM, CDR2 ANQGSEA. This CDR3 has 13 residues. V trimming: 7 bases; J trimming: 3 bases; junction bases outside the gene matches: 6. The CDR3 protein is CSAGTASYNEQFF. The CDR3 nucleotides are TGCAGCGCTGGGACAGCCAGCTACAATGAGCAGTTCTTC.

This clonotype has a count of ten or more. The rearrangement joins TRBV28 to TRBJ1-2; 7 bases are a match to TRBD1. The CDR3 sequence is 13 residues long. From germline, CDR1 is MDHEN and CDR2 SYDVKM. Trimming cost V 4 bases and J 8 bases; bases outside gene matches: 7. For the CDR3, the DNA is TGTGCCAGCAGTTCGGGGACAGTTGGCGGCTACACCTTC. Protein product: CASSSGTVGGYTF.

For this clonotype: A read error may be the cause here, since a much bigger clone is one base away. The chain has TRBV18 and TRBJ1-1; no reliable D call. The germline CDR1 and CDR2 sequences are KGHSH and LQKENI. The V end lost 6 bases, the J end lost 1 base, and 9 bases lay between the germline ends. This CDR3 spans 13 amino acids. Written as DNA, the CDR3 is TGTGCCAGCTCTTATCTGGGGAACACTGAAGCTTTCTTT. Translation gives CASSYLGNTEAFF. The whole variable domain, filled in from reference TRBV18 and TRBJ1-1, reads NAGVMQNPRHLVRRRGQEARLRCSPMKGHSHVYWYRQLPEEGLKFMVYLQKENIIDESGMPKERFSAEFPKEGPSILRIQQVVRGDSAAYFCASSYLGNTEAFFGQGTRLTVV.

By share, this clonotype ranks as medium-sized. Germline and junction disagree at one end, which may indicate a read error. V is TRBV28 and J is TRBJ2-7; 8 nucleotides agree with TRBD2. The CDR3 loop spans 14 amino acids. Germline values: CDR1 MDHEN, CDR2 SYDVKM. The CDR3, as DNA: TGTGCCAGCAGTCAAACGGGACTAGTGACGAGACTCAACTTC. This sequence encodes CASSQTGLVTRLNF.

This clonotype was recorded at least ten times. The chain couples TRBV27 to TRBJ1-3; D call uncertain. Germline V lookup: CDR1 MNHEY, CDR2 SMNVEV (reference sequence). This CDR3 has 11 residues. The ends were cut back, 8 bases at V and 0 bases at J, with 2 bases in the middle. This CDR3 is CASFSGNTIYF. The CDR3 nucleotides are TGTGCCAGCTTCTCTGGAAACACCATATATTTT.

This clonotype was seen ten or more times. This chain joins TRBV30 and TRBJ2-2, with 7 nucleotides matching TRBD1. Germline CDR1 is GTSNPN and CDR2 is SVGIG (reference sequence). The CDR3 has 15 residues. V shed 0 bases and J 1 base; nucleotides not matched to a gene: 2. The CDR3: CAWSVDRVNTGELFF. CDR3 in DNA: TGTGCCTGGAGTGTAGACAGGGTGAACACCGGGGAGCTGTTTTTT.